The 21 T cell receptor beta chains below come from one sample, sequenced in a study of identical twins. A single record per CDR3 protein comes from TCRdb applying MiXCR to the 5' RACE reads. The sample lists about 460,000 distinct CDR3 sequences; 14% were seen once. The data also belong to a second study, concerning yellow fever vaccine responses in identical twins.

Specimen: CD4+ T cells sorted from blood. The origin of the receptors is a woman aged 18-30 years in good health.

In its sample, this clonotype was seen a few times. This chain joins TRBV20-1 and TRBJ2-3; 8 nucleotides align to TRBD1. Germline V gene sequence: CDR1 DFQATT, CDR2 SNEGSKA (reference sequence). The CDR3 runs to 12 residues. After removal of 6 bases from V and 14 bases from J, the junction contained 13 bases not matched to a gene. The CDR3 loop reads CSASYTTGGVYF. DNA for the CDR3: TGCAGTGCCTCATACACAACAGGGGGAGTGTATTTT.

This clonotype was seen only a few times. This rearrangement joins TRBV6-2 or TRBV6-3 to TRBJ1-1, with 8 nucleotides matching TRBD1. The germline V gene encodes CDR1 MNHEY and CDR2 SVGEGT. The length of the CDR3 is 14 residues. J lost 2 bases, V lost 11 bases, and 10 bases had no gene match. Here the CDR3 DNA reads TGTGCCGTGTTATCTGGACAGGGTAACACTGAAGCTTTCTTT. It codes for CAVLSGQGNTEAFF.

In this sample, this clonotype turned up a few times. The CDR3 coding sequence is TGTGCCAGCTCCTCTATGGGGGAGACCCAGTACTTC. Translating it yields CASSSMGETQYF. The J gene is TRBJ2-5, the V gene TRBV18; no reliable D call. The CDR3 loop spans 12 amino acids. Trimming took 6 bases from V and 5 from J, leaving 10 bases between them. Germline V gene data show CDR1 as KGHSH and CDR2 as LQKENI.

There are many counts of this clonotype. The chain has TRBV4-2 and TRBJ2-1; weak D call: TRBD1 (6 bases). CDR3 length: 19 residues. V was trimmed by 2 bases and J by 4 bases, leaving 24 bases between them. Germline V gene lookup returns CDR1 LGHNA and CDR2 YNFKEQ. The CDR3 coding sequence is TGTGCCAGCAGCCAAAGAGTCGATACAGGGAAGGGGAGTTACAATGAGCAGTTCTTC. As protein: CASSQRVDTGKGSYNEQFF.

This clonotype was counted a few times. The J gene is TRBJ2-7, the V gene TRBV5-1, with D possibly being TRBD1 (6 bases). Trimming stripped 0 bases from V and 4 bases from J, with 11 bases between. The V gene's germline CDR1 is SGHRS and CDR2 YFSETQ. The CDR3 contains 14 residues. The CDR3 is CASSLDRVEYEQYF. The CDR3 DNA reads TGCGCCAGCAGCTTGGACAGGGTAGAGTACGAGCAGTACTTC.

The rearrangement links TRBV3-1 to TRBJ2-3; 9 bases align to TRBD2. The germline gives CDR1 LGHDT, CDR2 YNNKEL (reference sequence). The V segment lost 8 bases and the J segment 4 bases; nucleotides outside the gene matches: 10. The CDR3 has 15 residues. The CDR3, as DNA: TGTGCCAGCCAGAGTGATAGCGGGAGACCAGATACGCAGTATTTT. Protein product: CASQSDSGRPDTQYF.

This clonotype was seen at least ten times. DNA for the CDR3: TGCGCCAGCAGCCAAGGGGGGGCAGGGGCAGATACGCAGTATTTT. Protein: CASSQGGAGADTQYF. The J gene is TRBJ2-3, the V gene TRBV4-3, with D perhaps given as TRBD1 or TRBD2 (6 bases each). V dropped 1 base and J dropped 4 bases, with 12 bases sitting between them. Germline V gene sequence: CDR1 LGHNA, CDR2 YSLEER. The CDR3 covers 15 residues.

V gene TRBV5-1 combines with J gene TRBJ2-2, with 9 bases lining up with TRBD1. The CDR3 contains 16 residues. With V trimmed by 2 bases and J by 5 bases, 7 bases remained unmatched. CDR1 and CDR2 (germline): SGHRS, YFSETQ. CDR3 amino acids: CASSLIGQGKTGELFF. In DNA, the CDR3 is TGCGCCAGCAGCTTAATCGGACAGGGGAAGACCGGGGAGCTGTTTTTT.

This sequence joins TRBV20-1 and TRBJ1-5; 8 bases fit TRBD1. Germline V lookup: CDR1 DFQATT, CDR2 SNEGSKA (reference sequence). CDR3 length: 13 amino acids. The ends lost 4 bases at V and 3 bases at J; junction bases unmatched: 2. The CDR3 DNA reads as TGCAGTGCTACAGGGGGCAACAATCAGCCCCAGCATTTT. Translating it yields CSATGGNNQPQHF.

CDR3 DNA sequence: TGTGCCAGCAGTGACTTGGGACTAGCAACAGATACGCAGTATTTT. Protein: CASSDLGLATDTQYF. The rearrangement joins TRBV6-4 to TRBJ2-3, with 9 bases lining up with TRBD2. V lost 1 base to trimming and J lost 3 bases; unmatched junction nucleotides: 2. This CDR3 contains 15 residues. Germline V gene lookup returns CDR1 MRHNA and CDR2 SNTAGT.

There are many counts of this clonotype. The chain recombines TRBV5-1 with TRBJ2-7; D is perhaps TRBD1 or TRBD2 (5 bases each). CDR1 and CDR2 (germline): SGHRS, YFSETQ. This CDR3 spans 14 amino acids. V dropped 0 bases and J dropped 4 bases, with 11 bases sitting between them. The CDR3 loop reads CASSLDSGPYEQYF. DNA for the CDR3: TGCGCCAGCAGCTTGGACTCGGGACCATACGAGCAGTACTTC.

This clonotype appeared a few times. The rearrangement uses TRBV20-1 and TRBJ2-5, with D perhaps given as TRBD1 or TRBD2 (5 bases each). The CDR3 loop spans 13 amino acids. V was clipped by 2 bases and J by 2 bases, with 9 bases between them. Germline lookup yields CDR1 DFQATT and CDR2 SNEGSKA (reference sequence). CDR3 loop: CSARKGPQETQYF. The DNA of the CDR3 is TGCAGTGCTAGAAAGGGACCTCAAGAGACCCAGTACTTC.

The rearrangement links TRBV19 to TRBJ1-2; D is uncertain. V was cut by 6 bases and J by 0 bases, with 14 bases left in between. The germline CDR1 and CDR2 sequences are LNHDA and SQIVND (reference sequence). The CDR3 spans 15 residues. This chain's CDR3 is CASRRETATNYGYTF. DNA for the CDR3: TGTGCCAGTAGGCGCGAGACGGCTACTAACTATGGCTACACCTTC.

This rearrangement joins TRBV3-1 to TRBJ2-3, with no clear D. CDR1 is LGHDT and CDR2 is YNNKEL in the germline V gene (reference sequence). This CDR3 is built from 13 residues. V lost 2 bases, J lost 4 bases, and 7 bases lay in between. CDR3 sequence reads: CASSQRVADTQYF. The CDR3 DNA follows: TGTGCCAGCAGCCAACGGGTAGCAGATACGCAGTATTTT.

The chain has TRBV4-1 and TRBJ2-7, with TRBD2 as a possible D gene (7 bases). The V end lost 4 bases, the J end lost 4 bases, and 20 bases lay between the germline ends. The CDR3 covers 16 residues. Germline CDR1 is MGHRA and CDR2 is YSYEKL. CDR3 sequence reads: CASSPIGAGAGYEQYF. CDR3 in DNA: TGCGCCAGCAGCCCCATAGGGGCGGGGGCGGGGTACGAGCAGTACTTC.

The rearrangement uses TRBV5-1 and TRBJ2-3, with 8 bases lining up with TRBD2. The CDR3 covers 16 residues. V was clipped by 3 bases and J by 2 bases; unmatched bases: 8. Looked up from germline, CDR1 is SGHRS and CDR2 is YFSETQ. In DNA form, the CDR3 reads TGCGCCAGCAGCTACCCTCGGGGGGGCAACACAGATACGCAGTATTTT. As protein: CASSYPRGGNTDTQYF.

This clonotype was found a few times. The chain uses TRBV4-1 and TRBJ1-1; D unclear. This CDR3 comprises 13 residues. Deletions cut 0 bases from V and 4 bases from J, with 6 bases between. The germline V gene has CDR1 MGHRA and CDR2 YSYEKL. The DNA for the CDR3 is TGCGCCAGCAGCCAAGAGGAGAGCACTGAAGCTTTCTTT. Protein product: CASSQEESTEAFF.

The chain joins TRBV28 to TRBJ2-2; TRBD1 matches 7 bases. The CDR3 is made up of 14 amino acids. The germline gives CDR1 MDHEN, CDR2 SYDVKM. The V and J ends lost 6 bases and 4 bases, in that order; junction bases with no gene match: 5. CDR3 amino acids: CASRPGQITGELFF. CDR3 nucleotide sequence: TGTGCCAGCAGGCCGGGACAGATCACCGGGGAGCTGTTTTTT.

This clonotype has ten or more counts. The chain uses TRBV14 and TRBJ1-2; D not resolved. Trimming removed 4 bases at V and 4 bases at J, with 7 bases between. Germline CDR1 reads SGHDN; CDR2 reads FVKESK. The CDR3 runs 12 residues. The DNA of the CDR3 is TGTGCCAGCAGCCCCAGTAGCTATGGCTACACCTTC. This gives the protein CASSPSSYGYTF.

The chain joins TRBV6-5 to TRBJ1-1, with a possible D match to TRBD1 (5 bases). The CDR3 is 14 amino acids. The V gene lost 0 bases and the J gene lost 1 base, with 6 bases spanning the gap. The germline V gene encodes CDR1 MNHEY and CDR2 SVGAGI. The chain's CDR3 is CASSYSDRNTEAFF. CDR3 sequence (DNA): TGTGCCAGCAGTTACTCAGACAGGAACACTGAAGCTTTCTTT.

The sample holds a few counts of this clonotype. The V call is TRBV11-2, the J call TRBJ2-3; D possibly uses TRBD1 or TRBD2 (5 bases each). The CDR3 spans 13 residues. CDR1 is SGHAT and CDR2 is FQNNGV in the germline V gene. V lost 5 bases, J lost 9 bases, and 15 bases lay in between. CDR3 sequence (DNA): TGTGCCAGCAGCCCCTCGGGTGGGGGAACGCAGTATTTT. Encoded protein: CASSPSGGGTQYF. Full variable domain (rest looked up from reference TRBV11-2 and TRBJ2-3): EAGVAQSPRYKIIEKRQSVAFWCNPISGHATLYWYQQILGQGPKLLIQFQNNGVVDDSQLPKDRFSAERLKGVDSTLKIQPAKLEDSAVYLCASSPSGGGTQYFGPGTRLTVL.